This TCR beta chain comes out of a study of blood T cells in healthy people across ages (dated by TCRdb to about 2015). With respect to the entire study: Template switching captured roughly one uniquely barcoded TCR beta cDNA molecule per two T cells in model experiments. Donors were grouped into four age groups: young (average roughly 15 years), middle-aged (approximately 41), aged (approximately 67) and long-lived (about 89). Age-related changes in TCR beta repertoire diversity were measured in the study by deep sequencing normalized with unique cDNA molecular identifiers. Using the same blood draw, the study looked at two additional independent replicas of 1 million unique cDNA reads for two donors, one aged 18 to 29 and the other aged 80 or older. To avoid experimental bias, donors of different ages were spread randomly across the sequencing lanes.

Paper-wide results and their limitations: Conclusive comparison of naive and antigen-experienced compartments was prevented by the profiling of bulk unsorted PBMCs. The percentage of naive T cells measured by flow cytometry correlated strongly with observed TCR beta diversity. Observed TCR beta diversity per million T cells fell roughly linearly with age, and a significant reduction was already apparent by age about 36. Estimates of total diversity based on one million sequenced T cells were considered lower bounds and underestimates. Because the CMV infection status of the donors was unknown, age-related changes in expanded clonotypes may potentially have been confounded. Compared with the aged group, the long-lived group had more naive CD4+ T cells, fewer expanded clones and increased TCR diversity, a pattern suggesting age selection.

In regard to this clonotype: No cognate antigen has been identified for it. No much larger clone exists at a distance of one base, and base qualities are not known.

Systemically healthy Caucasian individuals from Russia, about 38 in total and aged about 6 to 95 years, were included as donors. Around 10 milliliters of peripheral blood were drawn from each donor into EDTA-treated Vacutainer tubes. Ficoll-Paque density-gradient centrifugation was used to isolate PBMCs, with at least 6.5 million per sample. Trizol reagent was used to extract total RNA from the PBMCs, yielding at least 6 micrograms per sample. Naive CD45RAhigh/CD27high T cell percentages were measured by flow cytometry on a PBMC aliquot from every donor. Library preparation used 5' RACE. The sample was run on an Illumina HiSeq 2500. A second PCR of roughly 6 to 11 cycles was run with a J-beta primer mix and a sample-barcoded 5' primer. Each TCR beta cDNA molecule received a unique molecular identifier from a template-switch 5' adaptor carrying 12 random nucleotides. Each sample yielded at least 2.5 million CDR3-containing paired-end reads. First-strand cDNA synthesis was performed from all RNA using the Mint cDNA synthesis kit, with priming by a TRBC-specific oligonucleotide. After uracil-DNA glycosylase treatment, a first 18-cycle PCR used universal primers M1SS and BC2_uni_R on all cDNA. The study's processing was this. Normalization of each sample was performed by random selection of 1 million high-quality reads, each carrying a distinct molecular identifier. Reads with shared molecular identifiers were discarded instead of being binned into consensus sequences. MiTCR, run with a Q25 quality threshold and the strictest error-elimination algorithm, handled CDR3 identification, clonotype clustering and error correction. A nonparametric unseen species model using Euler transformation provided a lower-bound estimate of total TCR beta diversity. The raw public data were reprocessed by TCRdb itself: fastp quality trimming at Q25, MiXCR clonotype calling, in-frame beta chains only. CDR3 protein sequences are deduplicated, and each keeps its most common genes and DNA. These V and J calls derive from TCRdb rather than the authors' analysis. The sample records about 1,400,000 distinct CDR3 sequences, almost 60% of which are singletons. Of the sample, 5% to 7% falls within the top ten clones.

The sequenced sample consisted of blood. The sequence was collected from a man aged 18 to 35 in good health.

The nucleotides read TGCGCCAGCAGCTCCCAGATGGTCACAGATACGCAGTATTTT. Translated, this gives CASSSQMVTDTQYF. Recombination joined TRBV5-1 with TRBJ2-3; there is no confident call for the D gene. CDR1 and CDR2 are drawn from the germline V gene: SGHRS, YFSETQ. Including cysteine and phenylalanine, the CDR3 has 14 amino acids. Solely the CDR3 DNA is kept, with 42 bases framed from the first base. The germline ends are 10 bases apart after V is trimmed by 3 bases and J by 2 bases.